This entry lists 11 T cell receptor beta chains sequenced from one sample in a study of regulatory T cells in long-lasting Graves disease. Time point noted: newly diagnosed GD, antithyroid drugs for less than 3 months. Making the TCR library involved RNA that had been extracted from PBMCs. According to the study, TCR beta libraries were built with iRepertoire HTBI primers and CDR3-region Arm-PCR. Each CDR3 protein gets one entry after TCRdb re-called the multiplex PCR reads with MiXCR. Among about 540,000 distinct CDR3 sequences listed, roughly 14% were seen once. The same specimen was also included in a second study, on T cells in Graves' hyperthyroidism and ophthalmopathy.

The specimen comprised peripheral blood mononuclear cells (PBMCs), sampled at new diagnosis, from a patient treated with antithyroid drugs. These receptors were collected from a man aged 25-40 years with Graves disease.

The genes are TRBV5-1 and TRBJ2-7; no definite D call. The CDR3 length is 14 residues. CDR1 is SGHRS, CDR2 YFSETQ, per germline. V lost 0 bases, J lost 3 bases, and 10 bases lay in between. The CDR3 DNA reads as TGCGCCAGCAGCTTGGCCGGAATCAGCTACGAGCAGTACTTC. Its translation: CASSLAGISYEQYF.

The chain links TRBV19 to TRBJ1-2, with 8 bases matching TRBD1. V lost 7 bases, J lost 3 bases, and 13 bases stayed unmatched. The CDR3 has 16 residues. Germline V gene sequence: CDR1 LNHDA, CDR2 SQIVND (reference sequence). CDR3 bases: TGTGCCAGTACCGTGACAGGGGCGTTAAGTCACTATGGCTACACCTTC. This codes for CASTVTGALSHYGYTF. Filled out from reference TRBV19 and TRBJ1-2, the complete variable domain reads DGGITQSPKYLFRKEGQNVTLSCEQNLNHDAMYWYRQDPGQGLRLIYYSQIVNDFQKGDIAEGYSVSREKKESFPLTVTSAQKNPTAFYLCASTVTGALSHYGYTFGSGTRLTVV.

V and J are TRBV7-8 and TRBJ1-2; D perhaps matches TRBD1 (6 bases). V lost 5 bases to trimming and J lost 4 bases, with 17 bases between them. Germline-derived CDR1 and CDR2 are SGHVS and FQNEAQ. The CDR3 extends over 15 amino acids. CDR3 bases: TGTGCCAGCAGCCCTGGGGGCAGCCCAATCTATGGCTACACCTTC. This codes for CASSPGGSPIYGYTF.

The gene calls are TRBV27 and TRBJ2-1; possible D gene TRBD2, 5 bases. Trimming took off 5 bases at V and 9 bases at J, with 14 bases between the two ends. Germline-derived CDR1 and CDR2 are MNHEY and SMNVEV (reference sequence). The CDR3 consists of 13 residues. The CDR3 coding sequence is TGTGCCAGCAGTAACCGTGCCAGCGGTGAGCAGTTCTTC. Translating it yields CASSNRASGEQFF.

This clonotype was counted ten times or more. The rearrangement uses TRBV30 and TRBJ2-1; 13 bases map to TRBD2. Per germline, CDR1 GTSNPN and CDR2 SVGIG (reference sequence). V lost 1 base and J lost 7; bases outside the gene matches: 7. CDR3 length equals 16 residues. The CDR3 DNA is TGTGCCTGGAGTGCGCCGGGACTAGCGGGGAAGAATGAGCAGTTCTTC. Its protein product is CAWSAPGLAGKNEQFF. Filled out from reference TRBV30 and TRBJ2-1, the complete variable domain reads SQTIHQWPATLVQPVGSPLSLECTVEGTSNPNLYWYRQAAGRGLQLLFYSVGIGQISSEVPQNLSASRPQDRQFILSSKKLLLSDSGFYLCAWSAPGLAGKNEQFFGPGTRLTVL.

This clonotype was found a few times. The chain uses TRBV20-1 and TRBJ1-4; 7 bases line up with TRBD1. Germline CDR1 DFQATT, CDR2 SNEGSKA (reference sequence). The CDR3 loop spans 13 amino acids. V dropped 6 bases and J dropped 8; count of bases not matched to a gene: 9. The DNA for the CDR3 is TGCAGTGCCGTCGACAGGGCGGGGGAAAAACTGTTTTTT. Translating it yields CSAVDRAGEKLFF.

The V call is TRBV19, the J call TRBJ2-6, with D unresolved. Trimming took off 2 bases at V and 0 bases at J, with 5 bases between the two ends. The CDR3 has 15 amino acids. Per the germline V gene, CDR1 is LNHDA and CDR2 is SQIVND (reference sequence). The CDR3 DNA follows: TGTGCCAGTAGTATAATGGACTCTGGGGCCAACGTCCTGACTTTC. The encoded protein is CASSIMDSGANVLTF.

The chain has TRBV5-6 and TRBJ2-4, with 12 bases matching TRBD1. V trimming: 3 bases; J trimming: 8 bases; junction bases outside the gene matches: 3. The CDR3 length is 14 residues. Germline values: CDR1 SGHDT, CDR2 YYEEEE. In DNA, the CDR3 is TGTGCCAGCAGCTGGGGACAGGGGGCGCACATTCAGTACTTC. This gives the protein CASSWGQGAHIQYF.

This clonotype was counted at least ten times. The chain's CDR3 is CASSTGPSGNQPQHF. The CDR3 bases are TGTGCCAGCAGTACAGGACCAAGCGGCAATCAGCCCCAGCATTTT. The V call is TRBV6-1, the J call TRBJ1-5, with D possibly being TRBD1 (5 bases). This CDR3 is 15 amino acids long. In germline, CDR1 is MNHNS, CDR2 SASEGT. V gave up 5 bases and J gave up 2 bases, with 13 bases separating them.

This clonotype was found many times. The V and J genes are TRBV5-1 and TRBJ2-7, with a weak D call TRBD2 (5 bases). The CDR3 covers 14 residues. Trimming cost V 1 base and J 2 bases, with 10 bases left between them. Germline loops: CDR1 SGHRS, CDR2 YFSETQ. The CDR3 here is CASSLSPGTYEQYF. CDR3 DNA: TGCGCCAGCAGCTTGTCACCGGGAACCTACGAGCAGTACTTC.

This clonotype was recorded a few times. The chain links TRBV24-1 to TRBJ2-7, with D tentatively TRBD2 (5 bases). Trimming took 4 bases from V and 5 from J, leaving 8 bases between them. Germline V gene sequence: CDR1 KGHDR, CDR2 SFDVKD. CDR3 length equals 12 residues. This CDR3 is CATSDSGNEQYF. The CDR3 DNA reads as TGTGCCACCAGTGACTCCGGGAACGAGCAGTACTTC.